Presented here are 8 T cell receptor beta chains from one specimen sequenced in a study of blood T cells in healthy people across ages. It was with a sample-barcoded 5' primer and a J-beta primer mix that a second PCR of roughly 6 to 12 cycles was run. TCRdb reanalysed the 5' RACE reads using MiXCR and keeps one entry per CDR3 protein. The table has roughly 860,000 distinct CDR3 sequences, approximately 59% seen once. Sequencing was carried out using blood. These TCRs come from a man younger than 40 in good health.

J is TRBJ1-4 and V is TRBV28; D is unresolved. The CDR3 spans 10 residues. The V gene lost 8 bases and the J gene lost 11 bases, with 9 bases spanning the gap. CDR1 MDHEN and CDR2 SYDVKM come from the germline V gene. The CDR3 here is CASSRYKLFF. The CDR3 nucleotides read TGTGCCAGCTCGAGGTATAAACTGTTTTTT.

The chain combines TRBV12-3 or TRBV12-4 with TRBJ1-2; no firm D call. The CDR3 is made up of 12 amino acids. V shed 1 base and J shed 9 bases, with 9 bases lying between them. CDR3: CASSLEGRSYTF. The CDR3, as DNA: TGTGCCAGCAGTTTAGAGGGAAGGAGCTACACCTTC.

Concerning this clonotype itself: At one boundary the junction diverges from the germline segment, which might be a read error. The V gene is TRBV7-7, the J gene TRBJ2-3; possible D gene TRBD2, 6 bases. The CDR3 length is 14 residues. The V gene's germline CDR1 is SSHAT and CDR2 FNYEAQ (reference sequence). For the CDR3, the DNA is TGTGCTAGCAGCTTTCGACTCGGAGGGGATACGCAGTATTTT. Protein: CASSFRLGGDTQYF.

The rearrangement links TRBV7-6 to TRBJ2-3; D call uncertain. The CDR3 has 14 residues. In germline, CDR1 is SGHVS, CDR2 FNYEAQ. The ends were cut back, 1 base at V and 0 bases at J, with 5 bases in the middle. The chain's CDR3 is CASSLVISTDTQYF. As DNA, the CDR3 is TGTGCCAGCAGCTTAGTAATTAGCACAGATACGCAGTATTTT.

This clonotype occurred a few times. This chain links TRBV21-1 with TRBJ2-4; TRBD2 was called by the table and not checked on the DNA. The DNA end is a closer match to TRBJ2-7, so the J assignment may be wrong. TRBV21-1 is a documented pseudogene. CDR3 length equals 11 residues. CDR3 bases: TGTGCCAGCAACCGGACTTACGAGCAGTACTTC. This codes for CASNRTYEQYF.

The V gene is TRBV4-3, the J gene TRBJ2-4, with TRBD1 identical over 9 bases. Gene TRBJ2-5 matches the end of the DNA better, so the J call may be wrong. CDR3 length equals 16 residues. Germline CDR1 LGHNA, CDR2 YSLEER. In nucleotides, the CDR3 is TGCGCCAGCAGCCCACGTGCGGACAGGGGAAGAGAGACCCAGTACTTC. Protein: CASSPRADRGRETQYF.

This clonotype was recorded many times. CDR3 sequence reads: CSARARQGSYNSPLHF. The CDR3 bases are TGCAGTGCTAGAGCCCGACAAGGTTCCTATAATTCACCCCTCCACTTT. This rearrangement joins TRBV20-1 to TRBJ1-6; D gene unclear. The length of the CDR3 is 16 residues. The ends were cut back, 1 base at V and 1 base at J, with 11 bases in the middle. Germline V gives CDR1 DFQATT, CDR2 SNEGSKA (reference sequence).

Points on this clonotype: The germline gene is not matched at one end of the junction; a read error may be the cause. This chain uses TRBV24-1 with TRBJ1-2; D unclear. From germline, CDR1 is KGHDR and CDR2 SFDVKD. CDR3 size: 14 residues. The CDR3 sequence is CAASIRTGNYGYTF. CDR3 nucleotides: TGTGCCGCCAGCATACGGACGGGAAACTATGGCTACACCTTC.